The TCR beta chain under discussion was sequenced for a study of T cell responses to AZD1222 COVID-19 vaccine. Trimming took 2 bases from V and 5 from J, leaving 12 bases between them. The germline V gene has CDR1 KGHSH and CDR2 LQKENI. The CDR3 has 14 residues. TCRdb keeps only in-frame clones here, not all; method: immunoSEQ multiplex PCR. Counted here are about 130,000 clones, about four fifths occurring once; the ten biggest clones make up about 4%. Whole-study results and caveats: Baseline seropositives among AZD1222 recipients totaled only five to seven.

Turning to this clone: What it recognizes is unknown.

Sample: peripheral blood, taken on day 0 of AZD1222 vaccination. The sequence derives from an adult in good health. The chain joins TRBV18 to TRBJ1-2; no reliable D call. DNA for the CDR3: TGTGCCAGCTCACCATTGGGTGAAGGGTATGGCTACACCTTC. Amino acid sequence: CASSPLGEGYGYTF.